The 21 T cell receptor beta chains below all came from one sample that was sequenced in a study of blood T cell repertoires in COVID-19. Repertoires were generated with immunoSEQ multiplex PCR, while TCRdb's copy carries only in-frame clones and drops some. The data contain hundreds of thousands of clones, approximately 80% of them singletons. Sequenced: peripheral blood. The receptors here all came from a woman between 45 and 60 years old with acute or convalescent COVID-19.

The chain employs TRBV5-5 and TRBJ1-1; perhaps TRBD1 as D (6 bases). V was clipped by 1 base and J by 7 bases, with 8 bases between them. The germline V gene has CDR1 SGHKS and CDR2 YYEKEE (reference sequence). This CDR3 is 12 amino acids long. This CDR3 reads CASSLWDIEAFF. CDR3 coding DNA: TGTGCCAGCAGCTTGTGGGACATTGAAGCTTTCTTT.

A remark on this clone: One end of the junction is discordant with germline, which a read error may explain. CDR3: CASRLSVYEQYF. The CDR3 region has the DNA TGTGCCAGCAGATTATCTGTCTACGAGCAGTACTTC. This chain links TRBV28 with TRBJ2-7; D ambiguous. CDR1 is MDHEN and CDR2 is SYDVKM in the germline V gene. The CDR3 is made up of 12 amino acids.

In regard to this clone: The same CDR3 arises from other DNA sequences in this sample as well. The J gene is TRBJ2-7, the V gene TRBV15; no clear D. The CDR3 runs 13 residues. V was pared by 0 bases and J by 2 bases, with 5 bases between. Germline V gives CDR1 LNHNV, CDR2 YYDKDF (reference sequence). The CDR3 reads CATSRDPAYEQYF. The CDR3 DNA reads TGTGCCACCAGCAGAGATCCAGCCTACGAGCAGTACTTC.

The rearrangement joins TRBV7-9 to TRBJ1-6; 10 nucleotides agree with TRBD1. Germline values: CDR1 SEHNR, CDR2 FQNEAQ (reference sequence). This CDR3 has 15 amino acids. The J segment lost 9 bases and the V segment lost 5 bases, leaving 7 bases of the junction unmatched. CDR3 in amino acids: CASSAGTGVASPLHF. As DNA, the CDR3 is TGTGCCAGCAGCGCCGGGACAGGGGTTGCTTCACCCCTCCACTTT.

Here the CDR3 DNA reads TGTGCCAGTAGTAGCACTTGGACTAGCGGGGGGATGCAGTTCTTC. It translates to CASSSTWTSGGMQFF. The rearrangement links TRBV19 to TRBJ2-1, with 14 bases fitting TRBD2. The junction had 8 bases not matched to a gene; V was cut back by 4 bases and J by 12 bases. Germline V gives CDR1 LNHDA, CDR2 SQIVND (reference sequence). The CDR3 consists of 15 residues.

The sample holds many counts of this clone. CDR3 nucleotides: TGTGCCAGCAGCTTCGGACAGGGGCAGGCAGAGACCCAGTACTTC. This translates into CASSFGQGQAETQYF. The V gene is TRBV7-9, the J gene TRBJ2-5; 9 bases match TRBD1. The CDR3 consists of 15 residues. Trimming removed 3 bases from V and 4 bases from J; junction bases left unmatched: 6. From germline, CDR1 is SEHNR and CDR2 FQNEAQ (reference sequence).

V gene TRBV7-8 combines with J gene TRBJ2-7; a weak D match, TRBD1 (6 bases). The CDR3 has 16 residues. Trimming cost V 2 bases and J 5 bases, with 19 bases left between them. Germline V gene sequence: CDR1 SGHVS, CDR2 FQNEAQ. CDR3 nucleotides: TGTGCCAGCAGCTTAATTCCGGGACAAAGGGTCCACGAGCAGTACTTC. Protein product: CASSLIPGQRVHEQYF. The complete variable domain, with remaining parts taken from reference TRBV7-8 and TRBJ2-7, reads GAGVSQSPRYKVAKRGQDVALRCDPISGHVSLFWYQQALGQGPEFLTYFQNEAQLDKSGLPSDRFFAERPEGSVSTLKIQRTQQEDSAVYLCASSLIPGQRVHEQYFGPGTRLTVT.

The CDR3 region is CASSSTRTGANVLTF. The CDR3, as DNA: TGTGCCAGCAGTTCGACAAGAACTGGGGCCAACGTCCTGACTTTC. The genes are TRBV28 and TRBJ2-6; D gene ambiguous. CDR1 MDHEN and CDR2 SYDVKM come from the germline V gene. Trimming pared 4 bases from V and 2 bases from J, leaving 9 bases between. The CDR3 totals 15 residues.

The genes are TRBV18 and TRBJ2-2; 7 positions match TRBD1. In germline, CDR1 is KGHSH, CDR2 LQKENI. V shed 8 bases, J shed 3 bases, and the junction held 12 bases outside the gene matches. This CDR3 is built from 16 residues. The CDR3 DNA reads TGTGCCAGCCGCCAGCCGGGGACAGAACACACCGGGGAGCTGTTTTTT. Its protein is CASRQPGTEHTGELFF.

The chain links TRBV3-1 (or the pseudogene TRBV3-2) to TRBJ1-4; maybe TRBD1 (6 bases). Germline CDR1 and CDR2: LGHDT and YNNKEL (reference sequence). Trimming cost V 2 bases and J 8 bases, with 15 bases left between them. CDR3 length equals 15 residues. CDR3 sequence: CASSQHGTRREKLFF. The CDR3 nucleotides are TGTGCCAGCAGCCAACACGGGACACGGAGAGAAAAACTGTTTTTT.

The V and J genes are TRBV19 and TRBJ1-1; no firm D call. The CDR3 totals 12 residues. Germline values: CDR1 LNHDA, CDR2 SQIVND (reference sequence). V was cut by 7 bases and J by 3 bases, with 9 bases left in between. The CDR3 DNA is TGTGCCAGTAAAGACGGGGACACTGAAGCTTTCTTT. Amino acid sequence: CASKDGDTEAFF.

This chain uses TRBV4-2 with TRBJ2-1; TRBD2 agrees at 8 bases. From germline, CDR1 is LGHNA and CDR2 YNFKEQ. V trimming: 4 bases; J trimming: 8 bases; junction bases outside the gene matches: 7. The CDR3 length is 14 residues. The CDR3 bases are TGTGCCAGCAGCCCCGGACGGGAGGGGGATGAGCAGTTCTTC. This gives the protein CASSPGREGDEQFF.

This chain uses TRBV4-1 with TRBJ1-1; a weak D match, TRBD1 (6 bases). The CDR3 spans 15 residues. The V gene's germline CDR1 is MGHRA and CDR2 YSYEKL. Between the trimmed V and J ends, which lost 0 bases and 9 bases, there was a span of 17 bases. CDR3 sequence (DNA): TGCGCCAGCAGCCAAGATGTAGACAGGTCCCCGAAAGCTTTCTTT. Protein sequence: CASSQDVDRSPKAFF.

About this clone: Other DNA sequences within the sample encode an identical CDR3. This chain joins TRBV3-1 (or the pseudogene TRBV3-2) and TRBJ1-6; D gene uncertain. CDR1 is LGHDT, CDR2 YNNKEL, per germline (reference sequence). Trimming cost V 1 base and J 8 bases, with 3 bases left between them. The CDR3 extends over 12 amino acids. CDR3 region: CASSQADSPLHF. CDR3 bases: TGTGCCAGCAGCCAAGCGGATTCACCCCTCCACTTT.

CDR3 sequence: CASSPAGTAEAFF. The CDR3 DNA is TGTGCCAGCAGCCCCGCAGGAACGGCTGAAGCTTTCTTT. The rearrangement links TRBV13 to TRBJ1-1; D remains unclear. CDR1 and CDR2 from the germline V gene are PRHDT and FYEKMQ (reference sequence). This CDR3 is 13 amino acids long. Trimming left V 5 bases short and J 6 bases short, with 13 bases between.

This clone has a handful of counts. The J gene is TRBJ2-2, the V gene TRBV6-1; D is uncertain. The CDR3 length is 16 residues. V was shortened by 4 bases and J by 2 bases, with 14 bases between the two germline ends. Germline V gene lookup returns CDR1 MNHNS and CDR2 SASEGT. CDR3 protein: CASSAVRFPNTGELFF. Written as DNA, the CDR3 is TGTGCCAGCAGTGCAGTTCGATTTCCTAACACCGGGGAGCTGTTTTTT.

This chain links TRBV5-4 with TRBJ2-4; 8 bases line up with TRBD1. V shed 0 bases, J shed 0 bases, and the junction held 2 bases outside the gene matches. The CDR3 contains 16 residues. In germline, CDR1 is SGHNT, CDR2 YYREEE (reference sequence). The chain's CDR3 is CASSLGQGLAKNIQYF. DNA for the CDR3: TGTGCCAGCAGCTTGGGACAGGGGCTAGCCAAAAACATTCAGTACTTC.

The chain couples TRBV24-1 to TRBJ1-1, with 8 nucleotides matching TRBD1. The CDR3 extends over 15 amino acids. After removal of 4 bases from V and 6 bases from J, the junction contained 9 bases not matched to a gene. Germline V lookup: CDR1 KGHDR, CDR2 SFDVKD. CDR3 loop: CATSDKKTGVPEAFF. CDR3 nucleotide sequence: TGTGCCACCAGTGACAAAAAGACAGGGGTCCCTGAAGCTTTCTTT.

This chain uses TRBV5-1 with TRBJ2-7; the match to TRBD1 covers 8 bases. The CDR3 length is 15 residues. Germline CDR1 is SGHRS and CDR2 is YFSETQ. V shed 4 bases, J shed 4 bases, and the junction held 10 bases outside the gene matches. The CDR3 region is CASSPEQGVGYEQYF. The DNA of the CDR3 is TGCGCCAGCAGCCCAGAACAGGGGGTGGGGTACGAGCAGTACTTC.

The chain links TRBV30 to TRBJ1-5, with D tentatively TRBD1 (6 bases). Germline assignment: CDR1 GTSNPN and CDR2 SVGIG (reference sequence). The CDR3 runs to 14 residues. Trimming took off 5 bases at V and 6 bases at J, with 17 bases between the two ends. The CDR3 is CAWALGGVGQPQHF. As DNA, the CDR3 is TGTGCCTGGGCCTTAGGGGGGGTCGGTCAGCCCCAGCATTTT.

This chain joins TRBV28 and TRBJ1-1; D not certain. Trimming took off 4 bases at V and 1 base at J, with 10 bases between the two ends. Looked up from germline, CDR1 is MDHEN and CDR2 is SYDVKM. The CDR3 totals 14 residues. The CDR3 region has the DNA TGTGCCAGCAGTTCCCGCCCAGAGAACACTGAAGCTTTCTTT. Amino acids: CASSSRPENTEAFF.